This record looks at one T cell receptor (beta chain) sequence and its context. What it binds is unknown. This sample is part of a study of blood T cells in healthy people across ages. Donors gave 8 to 10 milliliters of peripheral blood apiece. Findings and limits, study-wide: Whereas aged donors had fewer naive CD4+ cells, long-lived donors had more of them and higher diversity. Older individuals had lower TCR beta diversity per million T cells (the decline was roughly linear).

The use of a sample-barcoded 5' primer and a J-beta primer mix characterized a second PCR of roughly 6 to 11 cycles. Each sample provided no less than 2.5 million CDR3-containing paired-end reads. TCRdb processed the 5' RACE reads anew with MiXCR; each CDR3 protein has one entry. The table shows about 1,800,000 distinct CDR3 sequences, with 28% occurring only once. Material for sequencing was blood. The clonotype was recovered from a woman aged 25 to 39 in good health.

The CDR3 nucleotides read TGCAGTGCTAGTGGTCTGGGCCGAGGCACCGGGGAGCTGTTTTTT. As protein: CSASGLGRGTGELFF. This chain joins TRBV20-1 and TRBJ2-2, with D uncertain. The CDR3 spans 15 residues. The ends were cut back, 3 bases at V and 4 bases at J, with 15 bases in the middle. Germline loops: CDR1 DFQATT, CDR2 SNEGSKA (reference sequence).